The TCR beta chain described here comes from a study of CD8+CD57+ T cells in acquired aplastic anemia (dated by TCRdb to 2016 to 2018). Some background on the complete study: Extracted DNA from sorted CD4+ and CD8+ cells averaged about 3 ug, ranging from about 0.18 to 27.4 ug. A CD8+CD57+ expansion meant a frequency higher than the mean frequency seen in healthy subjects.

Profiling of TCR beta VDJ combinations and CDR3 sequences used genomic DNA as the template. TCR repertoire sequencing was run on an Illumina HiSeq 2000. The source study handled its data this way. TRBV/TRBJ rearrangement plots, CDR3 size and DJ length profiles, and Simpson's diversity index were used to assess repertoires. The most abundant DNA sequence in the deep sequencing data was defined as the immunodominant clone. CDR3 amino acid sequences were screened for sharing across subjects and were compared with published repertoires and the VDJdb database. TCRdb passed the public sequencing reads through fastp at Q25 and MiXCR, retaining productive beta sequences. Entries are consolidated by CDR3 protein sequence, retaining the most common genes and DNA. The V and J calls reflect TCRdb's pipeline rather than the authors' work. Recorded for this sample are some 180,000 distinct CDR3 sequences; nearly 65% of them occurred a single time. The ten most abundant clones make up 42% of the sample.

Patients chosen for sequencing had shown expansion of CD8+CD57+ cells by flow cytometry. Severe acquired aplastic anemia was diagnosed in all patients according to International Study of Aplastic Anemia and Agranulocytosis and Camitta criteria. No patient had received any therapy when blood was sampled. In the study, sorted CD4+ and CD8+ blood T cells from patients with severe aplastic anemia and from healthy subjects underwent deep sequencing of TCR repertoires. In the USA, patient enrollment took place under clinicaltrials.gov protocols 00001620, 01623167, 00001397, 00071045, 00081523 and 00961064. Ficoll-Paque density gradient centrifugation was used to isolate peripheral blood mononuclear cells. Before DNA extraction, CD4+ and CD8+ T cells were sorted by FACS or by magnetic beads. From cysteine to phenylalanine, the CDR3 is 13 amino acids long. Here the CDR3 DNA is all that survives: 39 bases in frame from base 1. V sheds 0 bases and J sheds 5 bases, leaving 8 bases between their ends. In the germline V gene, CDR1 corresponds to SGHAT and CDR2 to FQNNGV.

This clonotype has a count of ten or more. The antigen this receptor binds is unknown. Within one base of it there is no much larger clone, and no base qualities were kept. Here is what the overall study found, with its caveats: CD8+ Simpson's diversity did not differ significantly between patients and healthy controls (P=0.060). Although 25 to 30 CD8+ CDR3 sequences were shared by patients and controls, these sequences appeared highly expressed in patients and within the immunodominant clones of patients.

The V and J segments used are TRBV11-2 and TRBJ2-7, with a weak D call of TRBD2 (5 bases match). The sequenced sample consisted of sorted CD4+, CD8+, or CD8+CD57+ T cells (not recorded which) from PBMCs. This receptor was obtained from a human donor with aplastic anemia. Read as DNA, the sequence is TGTGCCAGCAGCTTAGATCTCGGGGACGAGCAGTACTTC. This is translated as CASSLDLGDEQYF.